Below are 5 T cell receptor beta chains sequenced from a single sample in a study of cytomegalovirus exposure and HLA in healthy donors (dated by TCRdb to about 2017). Library preparation was by the immunoSEQ multiplex PCR assay. TCRdb's version of the immuneACCESS table is confined to in-frame rearrangements and falls short of the full clone set. An unresolved V gene accounts for under half of the shortfall where checked; the remainder is of unknown origin. The sample records approximately 210,000 clones, roughly 88% of which are singletons. 1.4% to 1.5% of the sample is held by the ten biggest clonotypes. The sequencing input was PBMCs. These receptors all come from a woman under 30 in good health and CMV-seronegative.

The J gene is TRBJ1-1, the V gene TRBV4-1, with 8 positions matching TRBD1. This CDR3 is 15 amino acids long. Germline V gene sequence: CDR1 MGHRA, CDR2 YSYEKL. The ends lost 4 bases at V and 6 bases at J; junction bases unmatched: 10. The chain's CDR3 is CASSPPGTGRPEAFF. The CDR3 DNA is TGCGCCAGCAGCCCCCCAGGGACAGGCAGGCCTGAAGCTTTCTTT.

The chain employs TRBV14 and TRBJ2-2; no firm D call. This CDR3 spans 16 amino acids. Per the germline V gene, CDR1 is SGHDN and CDR2 is FVKESK. The V and J ends lost 4 bases and 1 base respectively, with 13 bases between them. The DNA for the CDR3 is TGTGCCAGCAGCCCACGTTCAGGCGTGAACACCGGGGAGCTGTTTTTT. Its translation: CASSPRSGVNTGELFF.

The J gene is TRBJ2-7, the V gene TRBV10-3; TRBD1 aligns across 7 bases. With 0 bases clipped from V and 7 bases from J, the junction kept 12 bases outside the gene matches. The germline gives CDR1 ENHRY, CDR2 SYGVKD. The CDR3 has 16 amino acids. This chain's CDR3 is CAISESGTAIQGEQYF. DNA for the CDR3: TGTGCCATCAGTGAGTCGGGGACAGCCATTCAAGGGGAGCAGTACTTC.

This clone was counted a few times. The V and J genes are TRBV5-8 and TRBJ2-7; D is possibly TRBD2 (5 bases). Germline loops: CDR1 SGHTS, CDR2 YDEGEE. The CDR3 loop spans 12 amino acids. Trimming stripped 4 bases from V and 4 bases from J, with 9 bases between. The CDR3 region has the DNA TGTGCCAGCAGCCTTGAGGGTTACGAGCAGTACTTC. Translating gives CASSLEGYEQYF.

This clone was recorded a few times. The gene calls are TRBV9 and TRBJ1-2; D gene unclear. The CDR3 is 12 amino acids. Trimming removed 0 bases at V and 3 bases at J, with 3 bases between. Germline V gives CDR1 SGDLS, CDR2 YYNGEE. The CDR3 here is CASSVGHYGYTF. In DNA, the CDR3 is TGTGCCAGCAGCGTAGGGCACTATGGCTACACCTTC.